This T cell receptor (beta chain) was sequenced during a study of T cell repertoires in cytomegalovirus infection. About the study: CMV infection together with matching HLA type was indicated by public TCR beta signatures. Points from the study as a whole: CMV-specific HLA-C-restricted TCR beta clonotypes dominated the ex vivo response. Carriers of CMV plus the relevant HLA were identified by cumulative public TCR beta family frequency.

The table lists this clonotype with many counts. Antigen specificity is unknown. V was clipped by 7 bases and J by 4 bases; unmatched bases: 15. The CDR3 has 18 amino acids. Germline lookup yields CDR1 KGHDR and CDR2 SFDVKD. In TCRdb, the reads were re-called with MiXCR into one record per CDR3 protein. The sample contains approximately 500,000 distinct CDR3 sequences, 11% of which appear only once. This rearrangement joins TRBV24-1 to TRBJ2-5; 12 nucleotides line up with TRBD2. Sequences were obtained from PBMCs. The sequence derives from a human donor in good health (CMV status not recorded). Some clones in this sample may be carry-over from other donors' samples. This CDR3 reads CATRMGNLAGGRGETQYF. The CDR3 DNA sequence: TGTGCCACCAGGATGGGAAATCTAGCGGGAGGGAGGGGAGAGACCCAGTACTTC.